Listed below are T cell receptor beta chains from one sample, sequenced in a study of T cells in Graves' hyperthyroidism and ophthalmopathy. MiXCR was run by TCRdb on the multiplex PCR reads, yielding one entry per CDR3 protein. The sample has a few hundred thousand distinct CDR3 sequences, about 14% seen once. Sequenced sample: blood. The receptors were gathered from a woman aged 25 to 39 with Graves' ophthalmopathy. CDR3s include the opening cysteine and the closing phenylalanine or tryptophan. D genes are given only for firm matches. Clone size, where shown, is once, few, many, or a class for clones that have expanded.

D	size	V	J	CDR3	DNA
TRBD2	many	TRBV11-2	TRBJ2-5	CASSLVVAGGLGETQYF	TGTGCCAGCAGCTTAGTTGTGGCGGGGGGGCTCGGGGAGACCCAGTACTTC
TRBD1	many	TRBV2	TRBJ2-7	CASSARQGPLTEQYF	TGTGCCAGCAGTGCTCGACAGGGCCCGTTAACCGAGCAGTACTTC
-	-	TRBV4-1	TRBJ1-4	CASSLNPAVGEKLFF	TGCGCCAGCAGCCTAAATCCAGCCGTGGGTGAAAAACTGTTTTTT
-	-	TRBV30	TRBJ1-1	CAWSVGRSTEAFF	TGTGCCTGGAGTGTAGGCAGAAGCACTGAAGCTTTCTTT
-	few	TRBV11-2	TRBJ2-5	CASSPHEARGETQYF	TGTGCCAGCAGCCCCCATGAGGCCCGCGGGGAGACCCAGTACTTC
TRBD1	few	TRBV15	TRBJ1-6	CATGDRLNSPLHF	TGTGCCACCGGGGACAGATTAAATTCACCCCTCCACTTT
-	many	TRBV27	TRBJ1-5	CASSLSKGDQPQHF	TGTGCCAGCAGTTTATCCAAAGGGGATCAGCCCCAGCATTTT
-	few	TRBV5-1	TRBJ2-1	CASSSPTGEGGANRASEQFF	TGCGCCAGCAGTTCTCCTACAGGGGAAGGGGGGGCTAACAGGGCATCTGAGCAGTTCTTC
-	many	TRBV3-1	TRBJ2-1	CASSERLGVSWNEQFF	TGTGCCAGCAGCGAAAGATTGGGGGTTTCGTGGAATGAGCAGTTCTTC
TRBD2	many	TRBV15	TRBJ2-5	CATSRPSAPAGGLQETQYF	TGTGCCACCAGCAGACCGAGTGCCCCAGCGGGGGGTTTACAAGAGACCCAGTACTTC
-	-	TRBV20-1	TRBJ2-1	CSASSRSHNEQFF	TGCAGTGCTAGTTCTAGGTCCCACAATGAGCAGTTCTTC
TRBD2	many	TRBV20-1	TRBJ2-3	CSATRLAGGEPDTQYF	TGCAGTGCTACCCGACTAGCGGGGGGGGAGCCAGATACGCAGTATTTT
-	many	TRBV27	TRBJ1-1	CASWDTVLNTEAFF	TGTGCCAGCTGGGACACAGTGTTGAACACTGAAGCTTTCTTT
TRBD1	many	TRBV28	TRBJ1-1	CASSFPPDRYMNTEAFF	TGTGCCAGCAGTTTCCCTCCGGACAGGTACATGAACACTGAAGCTTTCTTT
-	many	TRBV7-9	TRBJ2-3	CASSLARDLNTQYF	TGTGCCAGCAGCTTAGCGCGAGATCTAAATACGCAGTATTTT
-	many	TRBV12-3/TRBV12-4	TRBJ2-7	CASSAGDRSSSYEQYF	TGTGCCAGCAGTGCGGGGGACAGATCGTCCTCCTACGAGCAGTACTTC
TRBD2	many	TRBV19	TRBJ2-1	CASSLAGDYNEQFF	TGTGCCAGTAGTCTAGCGGGGGACTACAATGAGCAGTTCTTC
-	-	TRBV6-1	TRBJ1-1	CASTQGFRGVDTEAFF	TGTGCCAGCACGCAGGGCTTTCGCGGCGTGGACACTGAAGCTTTCTTT
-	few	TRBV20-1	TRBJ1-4	CSAKQGPANEKLFF	TGCAGTGCCAAGCAGGGGCCGGCTAATGAAAAACTGTTTTTT
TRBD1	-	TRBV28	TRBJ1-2	CASSFNYRGGYTF	TGTGCCAGCAGCTTCAATTACAGGGGTGGCTACACCTTC
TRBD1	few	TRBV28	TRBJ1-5	CASSSPRTGSTSNQPQHF	TGTGCCAGCAGTTCCCCCCGGACAGGTTCTACGAGCAATCAGCCCCAGCATTTT
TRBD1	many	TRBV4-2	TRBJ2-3	CASSQSNRGSTDTQYF	TGTGCCAGCAGCCAATCAAACAGGGGGAGCACAGATACGCAGTATTTT